This T cell receptor (beta chain) was captured by sequencing in a study of OX40 agonist ivuxolimab in advanced cancers. Broadly, across the study: Ivuxolimab, which targeted the costimulatory receptor OX40 (CD134), was an agonistic, fully human IgG2 monoclonal antibody. Intravenous ivuxolimab was administered to patients every 2 weeks at six dose levels: 0.01, 0.1, 0.3, 1.5, 3 and 10 mg/kg. Among the approximately 54 dose-escalation patients, approximately 20 had hepatocellular carcinoma, roughly 15 melanoma, 9 renal cell carcinoma and 9 head and neck cancer. A male proportion of 82.7% and a mean age of approximately 60 years, ranging from about 20 to 80, were recorded for the dose-escalation cohort. Patients were allowed to have had prior anti-PD-1, anti-PD-L1 or anti-CTLA-4 therapy, and approximately 39% of the dose-escalation patients had been treated with checkpoint inhibitors. Three dose-escalation patients achieved partial responses, one with hepatocellular carcinoma and two with cutaneous melanoma. Peripheral TCRbeta sequencing was intended to test whether TCR sequence diversity was altered and clonal T-cell expansion was caused by ivuxolimab. The monotherapy dose-escalation portion (N = 52 patients) of the phase I ivuxolimab trial is reported in the paper. Overall study outcomes, separate from this receptor: After ivuxolimab, CD8+ T cells had more expanded clones than CD4+ T cells on average. The antigen specificity of the clonally expanded peripheral T cells was not determined. At doses from 0.1 to 3.0 mg/kg, clonal expansion was seen in both CD4+ and CD8+ blood T cells between baseline and week 6. In the 0.1-3.0 mg/kg groups, partial responders were among the patients with the lowest normalized peripheral clonal expansion, particularly in CD8+ T cells. Low levels of normalized T-cell clonal expansion were also seen in some nonresponding patients.

To sequence the TCRbeta CDR3 region, genomic DNA was isolated from the sorted cells. TCRbeta CDR3 regions were sequenced using the immunoSEQ Assay. In TCRdb, the immuneACCESS table is reduced to in-frame sequences with V and J assigned. These tables do not hold every clone; where another copy was compared, an unresolved V gene accounts for under half, and the others remain unexplained. This sample has some 50,000 clones in its table, and roughly four fifths of those were observed once. Under 2% of the sample comes from the top ten. To note about this clone: There is no known antigen for this receptor. Base-call qualities are not available, and no considerably larger clone is one nucleotide away.

Measured from the cysteine to the phenylalanine, the CDR3 is 14 residues long. Only the CDR3 region is kept as DNA, spanning 42 bases read in frame from base 1. As encoded in the germline V gene, CDR1 is MNHNS while CDR2 is SASEGT. The V end loses 1 base and the J end loses 7 bases, and a stretch of 11 bases separates them. Patients with autoimmune disease history or receiving systemic immunosuppression were excluded from the trial. Peripheral blood for TCR sequencing was collected from all dose cohorts at baseline, on cycle 4 day 1, and on cycle 7 day 1. Samples were obtained from an open-label, multicenter, first-in-human phase I dose-escalation trial of ivuxolimab. Adults with locally advanced or metastatic head and neck squamous cell, hepatocellular, melanoma or renal cell carcinoma were enrolled in the trial. Before TCR sequencing, CD4+ T cells and CD8+ T cells were sorted from peripheral blood as separate populations.

The rearranged chain carries TRBV6-1 and TRBJ1-5, with an unclear D gene assignment. This sample comprised CD4+ or CD8+ T cells sorted from blood, obtained in a trial of the OX40 agonist ivuxolimab. The sequence derives from an adult with an advanced solid tumor such as melanoma, head and neck, liver or kidney cancer. The CDR3 region: CASSEGLARQPQHF. Read as DNA, the sequence is TGTGCCAGCAGTGAAGGTCTGGCCCGGCAGCCCCAGCATTTT.